The clone carrying this T cell receptor beta chain turned up a few times. Its antigen is not identified. This record belongs to a study of beta chain features in type 1 diabetes. Looking at the study overall: Regarding age, gender and cell yields, patients proved similar to healthy donors.

Study-wide results and limits: Insertion counts at VDJ junctions were lower in type 1 diabetes patients, who also showed more deletions there.

The germline gives CDR1 SGHTA, CDR2 FQGNSA. CDR3 length: 17 amino acids. V was clipped by 2 bases and J by 0 bases, with 16 bases between them. Isolated RNA was reverse transcribed in full, so expressed TCRB transcripts were sequenced. Some clones are missing from TCRdb's copy, which holds only in-frame ones; the method was immunoSEQ multiplex PCR. Of nearly 350,000 clones in the sample, roughly 8% are singletons; the top ten hold around 0.45%. The V gene is TRBV7-2, the J gene TRBJ2-5; no firm D call. The clonotype was recovered from a woman younger than 30 in good health. Sequencing was carried out using central memory CD4+ T cells from blood. CDR3 nucleotide sequence: TGTGCCAGCAGCTTAAGGCCTCCAGTTAGGTACCAAGAGACCCAGTACTTC. It yields the protein CASSLRPPVRYQETQYF.